This T cell receptor (beta chain) was retrieved from a study of cytomegalovirus exposure and HLA in healthy donors. Study details: From donors who were HLA-typed, an early data release held 81 million or so unique TCRs.

CDR1 and CDR2 from the germline V gene are MNHEY and SMNVEV (reference sequence). The V and J ends lost 1 base and 7 bases, in that order; junction bases with no gene match: 6. This CDR3 comprises 16 residues. Notes on the study in general: A later analysis showed TCR association rates differing by HLA locus, peaking at DRB1 and lowest at HLA-C. Associated with cytomegalovirus, according to the listing, were some 180 TCR beta chains.

Donors likely had unrecorded immune exposures despite being nominally healthy when sampled. As for this clone: Its specificity is not known.

PCR involved 60 Vbeta and 13 Jbeta primers. Assay used: immunoSEQ multiplex PCR; TCRdb lists only in-frame clones, some missing. The profile shows around 98,000 clones, about 76% of them singletons. The rearrangement joins TRBV27 to TRBJ1-6, with 8 bases lining up with TRBD1. The TCR originated in a human donor in good health. The sequencing sample was made of PBMCs. CDR3 sequence: CASSLWTGSGNSPLHF. For the CDR3, the DNA is TGTGCCAGCAGTTTATGGACAGGGTCGGGAAATTCACCCCTCCACTTT.